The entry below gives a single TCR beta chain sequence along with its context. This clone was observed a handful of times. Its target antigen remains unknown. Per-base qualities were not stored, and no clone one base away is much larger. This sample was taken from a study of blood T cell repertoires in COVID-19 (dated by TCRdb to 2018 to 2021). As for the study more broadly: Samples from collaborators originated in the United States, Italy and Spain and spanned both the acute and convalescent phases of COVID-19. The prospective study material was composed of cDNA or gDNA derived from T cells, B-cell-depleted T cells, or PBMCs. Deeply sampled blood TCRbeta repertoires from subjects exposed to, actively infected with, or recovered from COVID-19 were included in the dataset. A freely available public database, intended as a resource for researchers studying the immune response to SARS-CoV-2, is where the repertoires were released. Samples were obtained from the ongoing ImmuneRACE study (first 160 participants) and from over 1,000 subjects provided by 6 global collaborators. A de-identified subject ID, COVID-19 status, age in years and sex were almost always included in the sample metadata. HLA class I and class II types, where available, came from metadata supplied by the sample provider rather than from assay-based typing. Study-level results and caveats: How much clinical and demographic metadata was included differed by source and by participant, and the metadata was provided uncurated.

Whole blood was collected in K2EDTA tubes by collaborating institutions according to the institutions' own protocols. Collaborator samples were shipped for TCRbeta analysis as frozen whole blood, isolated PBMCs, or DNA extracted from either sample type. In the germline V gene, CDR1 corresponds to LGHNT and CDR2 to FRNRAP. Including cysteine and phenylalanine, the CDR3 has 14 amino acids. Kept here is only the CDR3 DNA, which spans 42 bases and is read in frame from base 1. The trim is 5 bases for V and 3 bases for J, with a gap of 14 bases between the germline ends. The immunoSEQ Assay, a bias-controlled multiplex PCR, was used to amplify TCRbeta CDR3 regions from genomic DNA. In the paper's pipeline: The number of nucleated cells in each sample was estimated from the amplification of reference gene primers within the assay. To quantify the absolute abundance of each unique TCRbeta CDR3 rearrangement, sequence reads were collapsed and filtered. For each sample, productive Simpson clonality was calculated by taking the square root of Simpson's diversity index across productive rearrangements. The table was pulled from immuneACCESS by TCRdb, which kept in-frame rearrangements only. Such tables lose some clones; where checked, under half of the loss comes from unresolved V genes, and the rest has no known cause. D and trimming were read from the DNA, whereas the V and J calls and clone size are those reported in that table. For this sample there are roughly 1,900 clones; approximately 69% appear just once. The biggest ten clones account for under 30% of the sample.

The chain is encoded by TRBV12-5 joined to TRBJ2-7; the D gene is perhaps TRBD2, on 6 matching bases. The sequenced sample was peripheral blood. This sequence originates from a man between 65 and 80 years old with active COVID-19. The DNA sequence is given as TGTGCTAGTGGTCCGGCGACTAGTATCTACGAGCAGTACTTC. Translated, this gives CASGPATSIYEQYF.